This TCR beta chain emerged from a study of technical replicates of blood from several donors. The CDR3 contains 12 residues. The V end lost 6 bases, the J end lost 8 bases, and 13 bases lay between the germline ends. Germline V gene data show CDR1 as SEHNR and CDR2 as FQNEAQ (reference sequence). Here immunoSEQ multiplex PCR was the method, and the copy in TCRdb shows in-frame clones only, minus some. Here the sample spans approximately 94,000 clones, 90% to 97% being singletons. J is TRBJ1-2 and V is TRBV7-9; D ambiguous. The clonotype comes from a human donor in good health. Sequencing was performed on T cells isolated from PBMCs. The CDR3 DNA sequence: TGTGCCAGCAGTTTGGAGACTGAAGGCTACACCTTC. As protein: CASSLETEGYTF.